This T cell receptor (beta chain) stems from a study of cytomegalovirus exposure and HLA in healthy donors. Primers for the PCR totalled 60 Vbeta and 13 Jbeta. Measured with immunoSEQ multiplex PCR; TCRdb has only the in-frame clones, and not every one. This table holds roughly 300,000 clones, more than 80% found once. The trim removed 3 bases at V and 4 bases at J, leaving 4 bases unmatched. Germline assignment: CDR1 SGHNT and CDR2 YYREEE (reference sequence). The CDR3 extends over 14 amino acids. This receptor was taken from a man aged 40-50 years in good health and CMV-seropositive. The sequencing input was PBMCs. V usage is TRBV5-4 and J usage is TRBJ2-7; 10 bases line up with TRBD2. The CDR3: CASSSGLAEYEQYF. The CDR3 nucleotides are TGTGCCAGCAGCTCCGGACTAGCGGAATACGAGCAGTACTTC.